The text below deals with one T cell receptor (beta chain). Its antigen is not identified. The data are from a study of cytomegalovirus exposure and HLA in healthy donors. General study points: Based on reports, TCR beta sequences accurately predicted HLA-A and HLA-B alleles for most subjects.

PCR used 60 Vbeta primers and 13 Jbeta primers. Only in-frame clones appear in the TCRdb table, and some are missing; sequencing was by immunoSEQ multiplex PCR. Altogether 100,000 to 150,000 clones are present, 10% being singletons, with the ten largest covering roughly 4.6%. CDR3 size: 14 residues. Germline lookup yields CDR1 MNHNS and CDR2 SASEGT. Trimming cost V 0 bases and J 0 bases, with 3 bases left between them. The chain is built from TRBV6-1 and TRBJ1-3; D gene unclear. The origin of this receptor is a woman younger than 30 in good health and CMV-seropositive. The source material was PBMCs. The CDR3 DNA reads as TGTGCCAGCAGTGAAGCGAGCTCTGGAAACACCATATATTTT. Its translation: CASSEASSGNTIYF.